What follows are 28 T cell receptor beta chains derived from one specimen sequenced in a study of blood T cell repertoires in COVID-19. The method was immunoSEQ multiplex PCR; TCRdb's version includes in-frame clones alone and lacks a portion of them. The data hold about 140,000 clones, with 70% to 85% observed a single time. Sequencing used peripheral blood. The receptors stem from an elderly woman in a cohort sampled during active or convalescent COVID-19.

V usage is TRBV28 and J usage is TRBJ2-5; 8 nucleotides agree with TRBD2. Germline V gives CDR1 MDHEN, CDR2 SYDVKM. Trimming removed 5 bases from V and 12 bases from J; junction bases left unmatched: 11. The CDR3 contains 13 residues. CDR3 DNA sequence: TGTGCCAGCAGTCTCCCGGGACTAGGCCCAAAGTACTTC. Protein sequence: CASSLPGLGPKYF.

The rearrangement uses TRBV28 and TRBJ2-5, with a weak D call TRBD1 (6 bases). The CDR3 runs 12 residues. The germline gives CDR1 MDHEN, CDR2 SYDVKM. Deletions cut 7 bases from V and 3 bases from J, with 9 bases between. The CDR3 spells CASTQGKETQYF. The CDR3 DNA reads as TGTGCCAGCACTCAGGGGAAAGAGACCCAGTACTTC.

This chain joins TRBV15 and TRBJ1-5; perhaps TRBD1 as D (6 bases). The CDR3 is 15 residues long. Germline CDR1 reads LNHNV; CDR2 reads YYDKDF (reference sequence). The V and J ends lost 6 bases and 2 bases respectively, with 14 bases between them. CDR3 sequence: CATREYRAGNQPQHF. The DNA of the CDR3 is TGTGCCACCAGGGAATACAGGGCGGGCAATCAGCCCCAGCATTTT.

V and J are TRBV4-1 and TRBJ2-1; 9 nucleotides align to TRBD2. Germline V gene sequence: CDR1 MGHRA, CDR2 YSYEKL. With 6 bases clipped from V and 1 base from J, the junction kept 10 bases outside the gene matches. This CDR3 comprises 17 residues. This CDR3 is CASRKIGAGGSYNEQFF. In nucleotides, the CDR3 is TGCGCCAGCAGAAAGATCGGTGCGGGGGGGTCCTACAATGAGCAGTTCTTC.

This clone came up a few times. This chain links TRBV18 with TRBJ2-7; D is unclear. CDR1 is KGHSH, CDR2 LQKENI, per germline. Trimming cost V 2 bases and J 0 bases, with 11 bases left between them. This CDR3 region has 15 residues. The CDR3 sequence is CASSPTTFSSYEQYV. CDR3 DNA sequence: TGTGCCAGCTCACCAACGACATTCAGCTCCTACGAGCAGTACGTC.

The V call is TRBV6-5, the J call TRBJ1-4; TRBD1 aligns across 7 bases. J lost 4 bases, V lost 5 bases, and 4 bases had no gene match. CDR3 size: 14 residues. Germline lookup yields CDR1 MNHEY and CDR2 SVGAGI. The CDR3 nucleotides are TGTGCCAGCAGTACTCAGGGGGATAATGAAAAACTGTTTTTT. Translating gives CASSTQGDNEKLFF.

The rearrangement joins TRBV7-9 to TRBJ2-2, with D possibly matching TRBD2 (5 bases). Trimming pared 0 bases from V and 5 bases from J, leaving 7 bases between. Germline-derived CDR1 and CDR2 are SEHNR and FQNEAQ (reference sequence). The CDR3 contains 14 residues. The CDR3 coding sequence is TGTGCCAGCAGCTTAGCACTAGTTACCGGGGAGCTGTTTTTT. Translated: CASSLALVTGELFF.

The table lists this clone with a few counts. The V and J genes are TRBV7-9 and TRBJ1-6; D remains unclear. The CDR3 totals 13 residues. The ends were cut back, 5 bases at V and 13 bases at J, with 15 bases in the middle. Germline CDR1 is SEHNR and CDR2 is FQNEAQ (reference sequence). The CDR3 DNA reads as TGTGCCAGCAGCAGAACCGGGGTAGATCCCCTCCACTTT. This translates into CASSRTGVDPLHF.

This sequence joins TRBV5-1 and TRBJ2-3; no definite D call. Germline V CDR1 and CDR2: SGHRS, YFSETQ. The CDR3 has 16 amino acids. Trimming took 4 bases from V and 1 from J, leaving 16 bases between them. Here the CDR3 reads CASSPSMGVRTDTQYF. DNA of the CDR3: TGCGCCAGCAGCCCGTCTATGGGCGTCCGCACAGATACGCAGTATTTT.

The chain couples TRBV5-1 to TRBJ2-3, with a possible D match to TRBD2 (6 bases). CDR1 SGHRS and CDR2 YFSETQ come from the germline V gene. The CDR3 is made up of 15 amino acids. V was cut by 0 bases and J by 5 bases, with 13 bases left in between. CDR3 in amino acids: CASSLVAGKGDTQYF. In DNA form, the CDR3 reads TGCGCCAGCAGCTTGGTTGCGGGGAAGGGAGATACGCAGTATTTT. The full variable domain, completed using reference TRBV5-1 and TRBJ2-3, is KAGVTQTPRYLIKTRGQQVTLSCSPISGHRSVSWYQQTPGQGLQFLFEYFSETQRNKGNFPGRFSGRQFSNSRSEMNVSTLELGDSALYLCASSLVAGKGDTQYFGPGTRLTVL.

V gene TRBV10-3 combines with J gene TRBJ2-5; 7 nucleotides match TRBD1. J gave up 1 base and V 2 bases, and 1 base lay outside the gene matches. The length of the CDR3 is 14 residues. Per the germline V gene, CDR1 is ENHRY and CDR2 is SYGVKD. The CDR3 DNA is TGTGCCATCAGTGAGGACAGGGCCCAAGAGACCCAGTACTTC. This sequence encodes CAISEDRAQETQYF.

The chain couples TRBV6-2 or TRBV6-3 to TRBJ1-6, with a tentative D call TRBD1 (6 bases). Germline CDR1 and CDR2: MNHEY and SVGEGT. V dropped 2 bases and J dropped 6 bases, with 8 bases sitting between them. The CDR3 is made up of 14 amino acids. Here the CDR3 reads CASSYQQGNSPLHF. CDR3 nucleotide sequence: TGTGCCAGCAGTTACCAACAGGGTAATTCACCCCTCCACTTT.

This clone was found once. This chain links TRBV2 with TRBJ1-4, with D unclear. The V end was cut by 5 bases, the J end by 0 bases, with 4 bases between. This CDR3 region has 13 residues. The V gene's germline CDR1 is SNHLY and CDR2 FYNNEI. The CDR3 region has the DNA TGTGCCAGCAGTACTACAACTAATGAAAAACTGTTTTTT. It codes for CASSTTTNEKLFF.

The chain has TRBV5-1 and TRBJ2-2; unclear D gene. Germline V gene data show CDR1 as SGHRS and CDR2 as YFSETQ. V was trimmed by 1 base and J by 2 bases, leaving 6 bases between them. This CDR3 is built from 14 residues. CDR3 coding DNA: TGCGCCAGCAGCTTGCCAGGAAACACCGGGGAGCTGTTTTTT. Residues: CASSLPGNTGELFF.

This sequence joins TRBV5-6 and TRBJ2-1, with TRBD1 matching over 10 bases. Germline CDR1 and CDR2: SGHDT and YYEEEE. The junction had 1 base not matched to a gene; V was cut back by 0 bases and J by 4 bases. The CDR3 contains 15 residues. The DNA of the CDR3 is TGTGCCAGCAGCTTGGTGGGACAGGGGTACAATGAGCAGTTCTTC. This gives the protein CASSLVGQGYNEQFF.

V is TRBV5-1 and J is TRBJ1-2; D not certain. The CDR3 consists of 12 residues. V lost 4 bases, J lost 8 bases, and 12 bases lay in between. Germline CDR1 reads SGHRS; CDR2 reads YFSETQ. CDR3 residues: CASSQINSGYTF. Here the CDR3 DNA reads TGCGCCAGCAGCCAAATCAATTCAGGCTACACCTTC.

The CDR3 is CASSLFDRGTSYEQYV. The CDR3 bases are TGTGCCAGCAGCTTGTTTGACAGGGGGACTTCCTACGAGCAGTACGTC. The chain employs TRBV5-5 and TRBJ2-7; TRBD1 aligns across 9 bases. The V and J ends lost 1 base and 1 base, in that order; junction bases with no gene match: 6. Per the germline V gene, CDR1 is SGHKS and CDR2 is YYEKEE (reference sequence). The CDR3 has 16 amino acids.

This chain uses TRBV9 with TRBJ2-5; 12 nucleotides match TRBD1. Germline V gene sequence: CDR1 SGDLS, CDR2 YYNGEE. The V gene end was trimmed by 6 bases and the J gene end by 5 bases; junction bases not matched to a gene: 11. This CDR3 has 16 amino acids. DNA of the CDR3: TGTGCCAGCACCCGAGGGGGACAGGGGGCGGTGGAGACCCAGTACTTC. The encoded protein is CASTRGGQGAVETQYF.

This clone appeared once. One end of the junction fails to match germline, which may point to a read error. The rearrangement uses TRBV11-2 and TRBJ2-7, with TRBD1 matching over 10 bases. The CDR3 totals 12 residues. Per the germline V gene, CDR1 is SGHAT and CDR2 is FQNNGV. Written as DNA, the CDR3 is TGTGCCAGCAGAAACCGGACAGGGGGACTGGACTTC. Its protein is CASRNRTGGLDF.

This chain joins TRBV29-1 and TRBJ1-5; no clear D. The CDR3 covers 13 residues. The V and J ends lost 8 bases and 4 bases respectively, with 15 bases between them. Germline values: CDR1 SQVTM, CDR2 ANQGSEA. The CDR3 DNA reads TGCAGCCCCCACTGGGCGTTAAATCAGCCCCAGCATTTT. Translating it yields CSPHWALNQPQHF.

This clone was counted only a few times. The chain has TRBV2 and TRBJ1-2; 8 nucleotides line up with TRBD1. CDR1 is SNHLY, CDR2 FYNNEI, per germline. The trim removed 0 bases at V and 3 bases at J, leaving 9 bases unmatched. The length of the CDR3 is 17 residues. The CDR3 DNA is TGTGCCAGCAGTGAAGCAGAGGACAGGGCGAACTACTATGGCTACACCTTC. Protein sequence: CASSEAEDRANYYGYTF.

This chain links TRBV29-1 with TRBJ1-2; D gene unclear. Germline CDR1 SQVTM, CDR2 ANQGSEA. V was shortened by 1 base and J by 6 bases, with 9 bases between the two germline ends. The CDR3 extends over 12 amino acids. CDR3 nucleotides: TGCAGCGTTGAAGCGGGGTCCCATGGCTACACCTTC. The encoded protein is CSVEAGSHGYTF.

The chain couples TRBV11-3 to TRBJ2-1, with 7 bases identical to TRBD2. Germline trimming cut 4 bases from V and 1 base from J; bases unmatched to any gene: 4. Germline CDR1 reads SGHNT; CDR2 reads YENEEA. The CDR3 has 15 residues. CDR3 region: CASSSRLASYNEQFF. CDR3 in DNA: TGTGCCAGCAGCTCCAGACTAGCATCCTACAATGAGCAGTTCTTC.

V and J are TRBV6-5 and TRBJ1-3; no firm D call. This CDR3 has 15 residues. The V gene's germline CDR1 is MNHEY and CDR2 SVGAGI. The V end lost 8 bases, the J end lost 0 bases, and 14 bases lay between the germline ends. CDR3 nucleotide sequence: TGTGCCAGCGCGGTCAGCCTTCCCTCTGGAAACACCATATATTTT. The encoded protein is CASAVSLPSGNTIYF.

This clone showed up just a few times. The chain employs TRBV28 and TRBJ1-1, with 8 bases lining up with TRBD1. Unmatched junction bases numbered 6, after V lost 11 bases and J lost 4 bases. The CDR3 is made up of 12 amino acids. Per germline, CDR1 MDHEN and CDR2 SYDVKM. CDR3 in amino acids: CAGGQGATEAFF. CDR3 bases: TGTGCCGGAGGACAGGGAGCCACTGAAGCTTTCTTT.

The J gene is TRBJ2-5, the V gene TRBV25-1; D gene ambiguous. This CDR3 comprises 13 residues. Germline values: CDR1 MGHDK, CDR2 SYGVNS. Trimming pared 0 bases from V and 5 bases from J, leaving 7 bases between. CDR3 sequence (DNA): TGTGCCAGCAGTGAATATAGTGAGGAGACCCAGTACTTC. Translated: CASSEYSEETQYF.

The V call is TRBV4-3, the J call TRBJ2-3, with TRBD2 matching 14 bases. Germline-derived CDR1 and CDR2 are LGHNA and YSLEER. CDR3 length equals 15 residues. V dropped 3 bases and J dropped 7; count of bases not matched to a gene: 3. This CDR3 reads CASSQTSGGAHTQYF. The CDR3 DNA reads as TGCGCCAGCAGCCAGACTAGCGGGGGGGCCCATACGCAGTATTTT.

The genes are TRBV6-5 and TRBJ1-2; D gene unclear. Trimming left V 6 bases short and J 9 bases short, with 11 bases between. Germline V gene data show CDR1 as MNHEY and CDR2 as SVGAGI. CDR3 size: 11 residues. CDR3 nucleotide sequence: TGTGCCAGCAGAGACTTGCGGAGCTACACCTTC. Amino acids: CASRDLRSYTF.